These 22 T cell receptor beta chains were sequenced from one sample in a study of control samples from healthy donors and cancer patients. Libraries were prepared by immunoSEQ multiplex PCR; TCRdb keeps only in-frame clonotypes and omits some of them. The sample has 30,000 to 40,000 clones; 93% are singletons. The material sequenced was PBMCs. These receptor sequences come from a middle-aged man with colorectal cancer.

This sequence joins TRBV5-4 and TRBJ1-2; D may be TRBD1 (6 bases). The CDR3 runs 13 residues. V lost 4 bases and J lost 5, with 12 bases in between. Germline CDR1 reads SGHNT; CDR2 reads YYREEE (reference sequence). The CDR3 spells CASSRTEGYGYTF. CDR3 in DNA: TGTGCCAGCAGCCGGACAGAAGGGTATGGCTACACCTTC.

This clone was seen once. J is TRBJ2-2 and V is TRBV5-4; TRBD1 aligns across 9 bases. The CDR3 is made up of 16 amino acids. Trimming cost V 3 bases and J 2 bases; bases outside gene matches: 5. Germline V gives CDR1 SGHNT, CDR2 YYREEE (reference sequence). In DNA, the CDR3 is TGTGCCAGCAGCTGGGGACAGGGCGCCAACACCGGGGAGCTGTTTTTT. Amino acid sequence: CASSWGQGANTGELFF.

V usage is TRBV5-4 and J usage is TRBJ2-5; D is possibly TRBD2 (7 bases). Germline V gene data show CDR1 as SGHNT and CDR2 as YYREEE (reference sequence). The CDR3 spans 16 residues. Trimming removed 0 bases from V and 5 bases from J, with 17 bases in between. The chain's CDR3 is CASSLGGSGEGETQYF. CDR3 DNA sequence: TGTGCCAGCAGCTTGGGAGGGTCAGGGGAGGGGGAGACCCAGTACTTC.

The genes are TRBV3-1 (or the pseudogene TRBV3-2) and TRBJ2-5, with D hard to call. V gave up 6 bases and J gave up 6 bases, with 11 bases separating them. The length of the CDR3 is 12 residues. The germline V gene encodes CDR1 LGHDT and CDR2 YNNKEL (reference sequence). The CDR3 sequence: CASRSDGQTQYF. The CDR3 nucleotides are TGTGCCAGCAGGTCGGACGGACAGACCCAGTACTTC.

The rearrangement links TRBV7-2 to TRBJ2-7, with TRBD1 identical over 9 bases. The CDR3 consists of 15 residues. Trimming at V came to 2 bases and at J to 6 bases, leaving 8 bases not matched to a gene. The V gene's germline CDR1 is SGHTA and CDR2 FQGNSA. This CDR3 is CASSLKGQGYREQYF. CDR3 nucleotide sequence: TGTGCCAGCAGCTTAAAGGGACAGGGTTATCGCGAGCAGTACTTC.

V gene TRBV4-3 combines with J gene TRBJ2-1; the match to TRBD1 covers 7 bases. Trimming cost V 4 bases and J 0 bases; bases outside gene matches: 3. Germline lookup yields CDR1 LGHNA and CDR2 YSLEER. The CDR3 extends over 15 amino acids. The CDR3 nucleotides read TGCGCCAGCAGCCTAGGGGGCTCCTCCTACAATGAGCAGTTCTTC. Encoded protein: CASSLGGSSYNEQFF.

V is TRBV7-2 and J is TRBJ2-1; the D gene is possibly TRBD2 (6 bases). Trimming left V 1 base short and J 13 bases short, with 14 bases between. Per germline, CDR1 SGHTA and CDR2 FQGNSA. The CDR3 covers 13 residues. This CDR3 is CASSLGNRDSQFF. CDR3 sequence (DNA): TGTGCCAGCAGCTTAGGTAACCGGGACTCTCAGTTCTTC.

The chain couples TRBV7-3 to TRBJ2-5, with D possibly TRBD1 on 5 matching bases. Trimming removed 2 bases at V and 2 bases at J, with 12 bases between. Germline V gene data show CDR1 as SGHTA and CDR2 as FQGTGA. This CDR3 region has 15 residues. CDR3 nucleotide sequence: TGTGCCAGCAGCTTATCGGCAGGGAAACAAGAGACCCAGTACTTC. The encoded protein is CASSLSAGKQETQYF.

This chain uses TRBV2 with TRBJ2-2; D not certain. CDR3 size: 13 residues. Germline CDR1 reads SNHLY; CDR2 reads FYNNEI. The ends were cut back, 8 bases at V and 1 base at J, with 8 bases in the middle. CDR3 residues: CASGWWNTGELFF. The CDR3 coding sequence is TGTGCCAGCGGTTGGTGGAACACCGGGGAGCTGTTTTTT. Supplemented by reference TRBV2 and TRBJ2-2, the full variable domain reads EPEVTQTPSHQVTQMGQEVILRCVPISNHLYFYWYRQILGQKVEFLVSFYNNEISEKSEIFDDQFSVERPDGSNFTLKIRSTKLEDSAMYFCASGWWNTGELFFGEGSRLTVL.

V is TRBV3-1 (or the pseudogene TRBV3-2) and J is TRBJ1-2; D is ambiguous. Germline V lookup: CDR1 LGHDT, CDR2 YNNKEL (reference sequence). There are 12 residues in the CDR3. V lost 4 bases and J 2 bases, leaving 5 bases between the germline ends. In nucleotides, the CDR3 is TGTGCCAGCAGCCCGACAAACTATGGCTACACCTTC. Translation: CASSPTNYGYTF.

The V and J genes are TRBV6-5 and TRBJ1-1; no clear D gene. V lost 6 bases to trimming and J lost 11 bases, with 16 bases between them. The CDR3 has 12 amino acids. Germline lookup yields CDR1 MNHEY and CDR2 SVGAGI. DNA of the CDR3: TGTGCCAGCAGCTTCTCCGGGCCGGGGGCTTTCTTT. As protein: CASSFSGPGAFF.

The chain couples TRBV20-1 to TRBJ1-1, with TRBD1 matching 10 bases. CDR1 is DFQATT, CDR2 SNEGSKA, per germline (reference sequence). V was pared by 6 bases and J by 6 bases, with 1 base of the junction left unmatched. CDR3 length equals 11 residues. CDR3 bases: TGCAGTGCCGGGACAGGGGCTGAAGCTTTCTTT. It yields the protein CSAGTGAEAFF.

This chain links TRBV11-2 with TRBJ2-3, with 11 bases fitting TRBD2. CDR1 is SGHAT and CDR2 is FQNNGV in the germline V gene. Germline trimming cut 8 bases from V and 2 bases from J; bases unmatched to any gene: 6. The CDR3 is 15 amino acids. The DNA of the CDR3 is TGTGCCAGCGAACTAGCGGGGGCCCTCACAGATACGCAGTATTTT. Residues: CASELAGALTDTQYF.

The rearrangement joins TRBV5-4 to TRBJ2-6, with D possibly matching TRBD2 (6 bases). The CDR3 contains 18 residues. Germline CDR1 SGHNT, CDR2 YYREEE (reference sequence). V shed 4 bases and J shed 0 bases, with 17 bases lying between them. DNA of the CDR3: TGTGCCAGCAGCCGGGCGGGACGGAGTTTCTCTGGGGCCAACGTCCTGACTTTC. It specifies CASSRAGRSFSGANVLTF.

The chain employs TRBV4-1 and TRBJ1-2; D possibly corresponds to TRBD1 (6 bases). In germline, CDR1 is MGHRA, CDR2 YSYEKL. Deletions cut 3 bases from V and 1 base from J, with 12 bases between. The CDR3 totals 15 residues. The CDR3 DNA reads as TGCGCCAGCAGCCAGCACGGGACACTTAACTATGGCTACACCTTC. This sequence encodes CASSQHGTLNYGYTF.

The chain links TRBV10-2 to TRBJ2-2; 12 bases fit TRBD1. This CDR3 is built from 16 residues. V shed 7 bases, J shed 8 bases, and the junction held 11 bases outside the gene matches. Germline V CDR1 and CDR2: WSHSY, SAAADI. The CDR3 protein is CASTKPGTGGSGELFF. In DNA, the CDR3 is TGCGCCAGCACCAAACCCGGGACAGGGGGCTCAGGGGAGCTGTTTTTT.

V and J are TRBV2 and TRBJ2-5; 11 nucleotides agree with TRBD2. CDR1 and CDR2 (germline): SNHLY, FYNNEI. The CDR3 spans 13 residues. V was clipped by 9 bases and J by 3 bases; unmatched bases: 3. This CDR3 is CASLAGGKETQYF. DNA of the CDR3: TGTGCCAGTTTAGCGGGGGGGAAAGAGACCCAGTACTTC.

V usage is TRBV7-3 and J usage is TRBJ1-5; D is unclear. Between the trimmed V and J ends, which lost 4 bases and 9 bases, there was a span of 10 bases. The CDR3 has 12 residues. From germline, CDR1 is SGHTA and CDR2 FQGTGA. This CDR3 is CASSSPAGPQHF. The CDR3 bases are TGTGCCAGCAGCTCGCCCGCGGGGCCCCAGCATTTT.

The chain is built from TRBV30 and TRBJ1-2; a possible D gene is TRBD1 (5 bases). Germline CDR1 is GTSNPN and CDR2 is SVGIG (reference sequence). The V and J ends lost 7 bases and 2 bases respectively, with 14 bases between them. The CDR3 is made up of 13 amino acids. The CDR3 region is CAFLGKGNYGYTF. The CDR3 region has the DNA TGTGCCTTTTTGGGAAAGGGGAACTATGGCTACACCTTC.

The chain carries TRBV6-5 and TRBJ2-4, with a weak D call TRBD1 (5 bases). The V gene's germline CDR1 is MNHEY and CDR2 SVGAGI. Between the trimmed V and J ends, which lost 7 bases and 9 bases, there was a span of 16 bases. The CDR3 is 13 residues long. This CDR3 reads CASISGMSGIQYF. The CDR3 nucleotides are TGTGCCAGCATTTCAGGGATGAGTGGCATTCAGTACTTC.

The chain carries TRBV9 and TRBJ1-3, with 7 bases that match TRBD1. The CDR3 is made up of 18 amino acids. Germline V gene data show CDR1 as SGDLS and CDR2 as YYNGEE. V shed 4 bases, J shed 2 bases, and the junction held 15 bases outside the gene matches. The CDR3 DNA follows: TGTGCCAGCAGCTCCAGACCCGTAGGGACAGCCACTGGAAACACCATATATTTT. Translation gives CASSSRPVGTATGNTIYF.

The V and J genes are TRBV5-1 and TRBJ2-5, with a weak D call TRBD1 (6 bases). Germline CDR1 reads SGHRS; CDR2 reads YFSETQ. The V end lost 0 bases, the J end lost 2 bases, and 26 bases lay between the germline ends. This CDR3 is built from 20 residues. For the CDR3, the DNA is TGCGCCAGCAGCTTGGGGGGGCAGGCAACTTCAAAAATCTTACAAGAGACCCAGTACTTC. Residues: CASSLGGQATSKILQETQYF.